This TCR beta chain emerged from a study of blood T cell repertoires in COVID-19. Study-level background: PBMCs, B-cell-depleted T cells, or T cells provided the cDNA or gDNA that made up the material.

Original processing notes: From reference gene primer amplification, estimates of nucleated cell counts were derived. The assay was immunoSEQ multiplex PCR, and TCRdb's table has in-frame clones only and misses some. V and J calls and clone size are those listed in that table; D and trimming were worked out from the DNA. The profile covers more than 350,000 clones, with about 89% appearing a single time and 3% taken by the ten largest. Germline V gene data show CDR1 as KGHDR and CDR2 as SFDVKD. The CDR3 covers 11 residues. The V gene lost 3 bases and the J gene lost 5 bases, with 3 bases spanning the gap.

The chain uses TRBV24-1 and TRBJ1-1; D unresolved. The receptor comes from a woman aged 25 to 39 with COVID-19, enrolled during active disease. Specimen: peripheral blood. CDR3 DNA: TGTGCCACCAGTGATCTGACTGAAGCTTTCTTT. This codes for CATSDLTEAFF.